This TCR beta chain stems from a study of blood T cell repertoires in COVID-19 (dated by TCRdb to 2018 to 2021). About the investigation overall: Samples from collaborators originated in the United States, Italy and Spain and spanned both the acute and convalescent phases of COVID-19. The prospective study material was composed of cDNA or gDNA derived from T cells, B-cell-depleted T cells, or PBMCs. Deeply sampled blood TCRbeta repertoires from subjects exposed to, actively infected with, or recovered from COVID-19 were included in the dataset. The repertoires were released in a freely available public database intended as a resource for research on the immune response to SARS-CoV-2. The samples were drawn from the first 160 participants of the ongoing ImmuneRACE study and from some 1,300 subjects provided by 6 global collaborators. A de-identified subject ID, COVID-19 status, age in years and sex were almost always included in the sample metadata. HLA class I and class II types, where available, came from metadata supplied by the sample provider rather than from assay-based typing. What the authors observed across the whole study: The amount of clinical and demographic metadata varied by source and participant and was provided uncurated.

V drops 3 bases and J drops 7 bases, leaving 6 bases in between. Measured from the cysteine to the phenylalanine, the CDR3 is 11 residues long. Just CDR3 DNA is preserved here, 33 bases in frame from base 1. Taken from the germline V gene, the CDR1 and CDR2 loops are MDHEN and SYDVKM. With respect to this clone: This clone's antigen is unknown. No qualities accompany the bases; no much larger clone lies one base away.

TCRbeta CDR3 regions were amplified from genomic DNA using the immunoSEQ Assay, a bias-controlled multiplex PCR. For the original study's pipeline: Within the assay, amplification of reference gene primers was used to estimate how many nucleated cells each sample contained. Sequence reads were collapsed and filtered to measure the absolute abundance of every unique TCRbeta CDR3 rearrangement. For each sample, productive Simpson clonality was calculated as the square root of Simpson's diversity index across productive rearrangements. TCRdb took this table from immuneACCESS and kept in-frame rearrangements with V and J called. Such tables lack part of the clones; where checked against another copy, unresolved V genes explain under half of the gap, and the rest is unexplained. V, J and clone size derive from that table, while D and trimming were established from the DNA sequence. Present in this sample are around 90,000 clones, just over 85% of which were seen just once. In total, the top ten clones hold about 1.9% of the sample.

One collaborating source in Seattle enrolled patients during active infection and followed them longitudinally through the course of disease. Whole blood was collected in K2EDTA tubes by collaborating institutions according to the institutions' own protocols. For TCRbeta analysis, collaborators shipped samples as frozen whole blood, isolated PBMCs, or DNA extracted from either of those sample types. Recombination joined TRBV28 with TRBJ1-2; too little of a D gene remains to name it. This sequence originates from a man in his fifties or sixties with COVID-19, enrolled during active disease. Sequenced input: peripheral blood. The sequence in DNA is TGTGCCAGCAGTTTCCGGGTTGGCTACACCTTC. Its amino acids are CASSFRVGYTF.